This T cell receptor beta chain was sequenced during a study of shared clonotypes between healthy human individuals. Trimming took 6 bases from V and 6 from J; bases not matched to a gene: 1. Germline V lookup: CDR1 SGHAT, CDR2 FQDESV (reference sequence). This CDR3 spans 12 amino acids. At a deep level, the assay was run. Sorted-subset replicate PCRs used 200 ng DNA, about 30,000 T cell genomes. Assay: immunoSEQ multiplex PCR; the TCRdb copy retains only in-frame clones and omits some. Of around 1.6 million clones in the sample, 95% to 99% were seen once. The TCR sequence derives from a man aged 25 to 40 in good health. The sample taken for sequencing was naive CD4+ T cells sorted from blood. Subset in this sample: CD45RA+ positively selected. J is TRBJ1-2 and V is TRBV11-1, with 10 bases that match TRBD1. CDR3 sequence reads: CASRGTGDGYTF. The DNA for the CDR3 is TGTGCCAGCAGGGGGACAGGGGATGGCTACACCTTC.